This T cell receptor (beta chain) was profiled in a study of regulatory T cells in long-lasting Graves disease. This CDR3 is built from 16 residues. The germline gives CDR1 SEHNR, CDR2 FQNEAQ (reference sequence). V was shortened by 2 bases and J by 2 bases, with 14 bases between the two germline ends. Indicated time point: newly diagnosed GD, antithyroid drugs for less than 3 months. The TCR library was made from RNA that had been extracted from PBMCs in TRIzol. This clonotype was counted ten times or more. Building of the TCR beta libraries involved iRepertoire HTBI primers and Arm-PCR of CDR3 regions. TCRdb reprocessed the multiplex PCR reads with MiXCR, giving one entry per CDR3 protein. The sample consists of around 500,000 distinct CDR3 sequences, about 11% of them appearing once. The sample also formed part of further work on T cells in Graves' hyperthyroidism and ophthalmopathy.

The sample was peripheral blood mononuclear cells (PBMCs), taken at new diagnosis, from a patient treated with antithyroid drugs. This receptor was obtained from a woman aged 25 to 39 with Graves disease. The chain uses TRBV7-9 and TRBJ2-3; D uncertain. DNA of the CDR3: TGTGCCAGCAGCTTATCCCGCGCTCATTACACAGATACGCAGTATTTT. It is translated as CASSLSRAHYTDTQYF. Together with reference TRBV7-9 and TRBJ2-3, the CDR3 gives the full variable domain: DTGVSQNPRHKITKRGQNVTFRCDPISEHNRLYWYRQTLGQGPEFLTYFQNEAQLEKSRLLSDRFSAERPKGSFSTLEIQRTEQGDSAMYLCASSLSRAHYTDTQYFGPGTRLTVL.